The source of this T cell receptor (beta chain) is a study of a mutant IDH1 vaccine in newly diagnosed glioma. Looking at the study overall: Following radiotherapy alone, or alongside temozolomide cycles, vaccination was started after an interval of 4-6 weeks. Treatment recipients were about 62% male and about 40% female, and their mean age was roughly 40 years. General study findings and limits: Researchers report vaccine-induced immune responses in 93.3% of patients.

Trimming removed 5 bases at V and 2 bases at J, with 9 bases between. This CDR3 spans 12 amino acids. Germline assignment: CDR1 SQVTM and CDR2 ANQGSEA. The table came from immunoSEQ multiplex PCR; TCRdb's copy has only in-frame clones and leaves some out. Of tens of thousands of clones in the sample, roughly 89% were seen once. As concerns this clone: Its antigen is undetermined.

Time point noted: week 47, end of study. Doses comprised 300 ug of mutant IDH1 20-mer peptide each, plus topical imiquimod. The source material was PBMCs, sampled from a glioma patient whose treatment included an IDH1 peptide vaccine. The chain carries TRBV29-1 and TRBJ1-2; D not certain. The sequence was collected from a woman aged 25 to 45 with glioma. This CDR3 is CSVRGTNYGYTF. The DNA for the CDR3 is TGCAGCGTTCGGGGAACGAACTATGGCTACACCTTC.